This T cell receptor (beta chain) was recorded in a study of blood T cells in healthy people across ages (dated by TCRdb to about 2015). Regarding the research as a whole: Template switching captured roughly one uniquely barcoded TCR beta cDNA molecule per two T cells in model experiments. The study measured age-related changes in TCR beta repertoire diversity using deep sequencing normalized with unique cDNA molecular identifiers. The study analyzed two additional independent replicas of 1 million unique cDNA reads from the same blood draw for two donors, one aged 18 to 29 and one aged 80 or older. The donors were split into four age groups: young (average around 15 years), middle-aged (roughly 39), aged (62) and long-lived (over 80). The study at large found these results: There was a strong correlation between observed TCR beta diversity and the percentage of naive T cells measured by flow cytometry. Compared with the aged group, the long-lived group had more naive CD4+ T cells, fewer expanded clones and increased TCR diversity, suggesting age selection. The CMV infection status of donors was not known, potentially confounding age-related changes in expanded clonotypes. Estimates of total diversity based on one million sequenced T cells were regarded as lower bounds and as underestimates. Since profiling was done on bulk unsorted PBMCs, naive and antigen-experienced compartments could not be conclusively compared. As age increased, observed TCR beta diversity per million T cells dropped in a roughly linear way, and a significant reduction was already evident by age 40.

Donors were 40 or so systemically healthy Caucasian individuals from Russia aged roughly 6 to 100 years. About 10 milliliters of peripheral blood were collected from each donor into EDTA-treated Vacutainer tubes. Ficoll-Paque density-gradient centrifugation was used to isolate PBMCs, with at least 6 million obtained per sample. Total RNA was extracted from PBMCs with Trizol reagent, with at least 6 micrograms obtained per sample. For every donor, flow cytometry on a PBMC aliquot measured the percentage of naive CD45RAhigh/CD27high T cells. The method was 5' RACE. Sequencing was performed on an Illumina HiSeq 2500. A second PCR of roughly 6 to 12 cycles was run with a J-beta primer mix and a sample-barcoded 5' primer. A unique molecular identifier was introduced onto each TCR beta cDNA molecule by a template-switch 5' adaptor carrying 12 random nucleotides. At least 3 million CDR3-containing paired-end reads were obtained from each sample. The Mint cDNA synthesis kit, primed by a TRBC-specific oligonucleotide, was used to synthesize first-strand cDNA from all RNA. All cDNA was treated with uracil-DNA glycosylase and then went through a first 18-cycle PCR with the universal primers M1SS and BC2_uni_R. In the authors' own workflow: Normalization of each sample was performed by random selection of 1 million high-quality reads, each carrying a distinct molecular identifier. Instead of being binned into consensus sequences, reads with shared molecular identifiers were discarded. MiTCR, run with a Q25 quality threshold and the strictest error-elimination algorithm, handled CDR3 identification, clonotype clustering and error correction. A nonparametric unseen species model with Euler transformation was used to estimate lower-bound total TCR beta diversity. The raw public data were reprocessed by TCRdb itself: fastp quality trimming at Q25, MiXCR clonotype calling, in-frame beta chains only. CDR3 protein duplicates are merged, each entry listing the most common genes and DNA. V and J calls and clone size were set by TCRdb, not the authors. The sample records over 700,000 distinct CDR3 sequences, around a quarter of which are singletons. The biggest ten clones account for 9.4% of the sample.

On this clonotype itself: Its antigen target is currently unknown. No base quality values were provided; no much bigger clone lies one nucleotide off.

V and J lose 6 bases and 0 bases, and a span of 12 bases separates them. The CDR3, from cysteine to phenylalanine, totals 15 residues. Left in the record is the CDR3 DNA by itself, 45 bases read in frame from the first base. The germline V gene sets CDR1 to MNHEY and CDR2 to SVGAGI. This same sample was also part of a study on T cells of mothers and their children. That second publication adds: The donors were nine systemically healthy Caucasian individuals, made up of three mothers and their six children. cDNA synthesis used all of the extracted RNA, with 1.5 ug of RNA in each 15 ul reaction. In the second PCR, the M1S primer introduced both the sample barcodes and 2-4 random nucleotides. Over 9 million TCR beta CDR3 reads came from each mother, compared with approximately 3.1 million reads from each child. Thymic selection similarly shapes TCR recombination output in related and unrelated pairs, with minor effect from inherited differences. Related mother-child pairs always showed normalized repertoire overlap that was slightly higher than in unrelated mother-child pairs, though the difference was never significant. No persistent microchimeric T cell clones were detected, at a sensitivity of roughly 100 clones per million clonotypes. In the study, deep NGS was used to compare the TCR beta repertoires of mothers and children, and features distinguishing related mother-child pairs from unrelated individuals were sought. Mothers averaged approximately 40 +/- 4 years of age and children averaged roughly 12 +/- 4 years. After adapters were ligated using NEBNext reagents, the libraries underwent 100+100 nt paired-end sequencing on an Illumina HiSeq 2000. To prevent cross-contamination, the mother and child libraries were prepared a month apart and were sequenced in separate runs. For each donor, somewhere between roughly 450,000 and 2,000,000 distinct TCR beta clonotypes were identified. Naive TCR beta clonotypes were estimated from low-frequency clonotypes matched to each donor's FACS-determined naive share, without sorting.

The chain couples TRBV6-5 to TRBJ2-4; no D segment can be confidently identified. The sample comprised blood. This TCR derives from a boy younger than 18 in good health. The DNA reads as follows: TGTGCCAGCAGGGCGGCTGACCTAGCCAAAAACATTCAGTACTTC. This encodes CASRAADLAKNIQYF.